The entry below describes one TCR beta chain. These data originate in a study of blood T cell repertoires in COVID-19. Study information: Sources were T cells, B-cell-depleted T cells, or PBMCs; the material itself was cDNA or gDNA.

In the original processing: Estimation of nucleated cell counts was performed using reference gene primer amplification. Sequencing used immunoSEQ multiplex PCR; TCRdb keeps in-frame clones, though not all of them. The V and J calls and clone size were taken over from that table, and D and trimming were inferred from the DNA. There are about 170,000 clones in the sample; about nine tenths occur only once, and approximately 3.5% lies in the top ten. Germline V lookup: CDR1 SGHAT, CDR2 FQNNGV. The CDR3 consists of 15 residues. Germline trimming cut 4 bases from V and 5 bases from J; bases unmatched to any gene: 11.

This chain joins TRBV11-2 and TRBJ2-7; 7 positions match TRBD2. The clonotype comes from a man between 65 and 85 years old with acute or convalescent COVID-19. What was sequenced was peripheral blood. The CDR3 region is CASSSRGIAGDEQYF. Here the CDR3 DNA reads TGTGCCAGCAGCTCCCGTGGGATAGCGGGCGACGAGCAGTACTTC.